This T cell receptor (beta chain) was sequenced in a study of identical twins. This CDR3 spans 14 amino acids. Trimming removed 2 bases from V and 1 base from J, with 9 bases in between. In germline, CDR1 is SGHRS, CDR2 YFSETQ. A universal primer site was added by template switching, and unique molecular identifiers were carried by the cDNA. TCRdb re-analysed the 5' RACE reads in MiXCR, keeping a single row per CDR3 protein. Here the sample spans about 470,000 distinct CDR3 sequences, roughly a quarter being singletons. These records were also assigned to another study, of T cells expressing NK-cell markers. This second study notes: In a group of 5 or 6 donors, dominant NKG2C+ clonotypes represented about 1.0-7.5% of CD8+ T cells. The same clonotypes also predominated in the CD3+CD56-NKG2C+ fraction of a few donors.

The chain links TRBV5-1 to TRBJ2-5; possible D gene TRBD1, 6 bases. Sample: CD4+ T cells sorted from blood. This receptor was identified in a young woman in good health. The DNA of the CDR3 is TGCGCCAGCAGCTTTCAGGGGTTCCAAGAGACCCAGTACTTC. As protein: CASSFQGFQETQYF.